The TCR beta chain under discussion was sequenced for a study of control samples from healthy donors and cancer patients. Measured with immunoSEQ multiplex PCR; TCRdb has only the in-frame clones, and not every one. The table lists about 78,000 clones, 85% to 90% of them singletons. Germline assignment: CDR1 LGHDT and CDR2 YNNKEL (reference sequence). The CDR3 has 17 amino acids. Losses at the gene ends were 1 base for V and 2 bases for J; bases not matched to a gene: 7. Material for sequencing was blood. This TCR derives from a woman aged 55-69 years in good health. The chain links TRBV3-1 (or the pseudogene TRBV3-2) to TRBJ2-3; 9 bases fit TRBD2. The CDR3, as DNA: TGTGCCAGCAGCCAAGGGCGAGCGGGAGGTCCCACAGATACGCAGTATTTT. This encodes CASSQGRAGGPTDTQYF.